This TCR beta chain was obtained from a study of technical replicates of blood from several donors. V lost 2 bases, J lost 2 bases, and 11 bases lay in between. Germline V lookup: CDR1 MRHNA, CDR2 SNTAGT. The CDR3 extends over 15 amino acids. TCRdb's copy holds only in-frame clones and misses some; the assay was immunoSEQ multiplex PCR. The sample has some 80,000 clones; roughly 94% are singletons. The chain employs TRBV6-4 and TRBJ2-3, with D possibly being TRBD1 (5 bases). The sequence came from a human donor in good health. The specimen was T cells isolated from PBMCs. The CDR3 DNA sequence: TGTGCCAGCAGTGACGGGGCAGGATCCACAGATACGCAGTATTTT. Protein sequence: CASSDGAGSTDTQYF.